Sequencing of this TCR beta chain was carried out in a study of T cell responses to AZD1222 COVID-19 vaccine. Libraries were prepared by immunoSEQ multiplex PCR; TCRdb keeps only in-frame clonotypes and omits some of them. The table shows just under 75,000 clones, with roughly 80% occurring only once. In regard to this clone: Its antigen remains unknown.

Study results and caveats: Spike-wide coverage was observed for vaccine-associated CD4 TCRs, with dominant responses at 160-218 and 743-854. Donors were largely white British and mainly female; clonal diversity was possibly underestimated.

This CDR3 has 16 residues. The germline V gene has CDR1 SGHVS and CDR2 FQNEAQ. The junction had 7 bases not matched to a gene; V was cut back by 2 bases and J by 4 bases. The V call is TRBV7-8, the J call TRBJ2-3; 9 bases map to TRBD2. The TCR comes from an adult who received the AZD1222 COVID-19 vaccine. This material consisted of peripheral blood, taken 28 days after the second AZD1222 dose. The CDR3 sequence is CASSLSGLAEPDTQYF. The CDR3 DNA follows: TGTGCCAGCAGCTTATCGGGACTAGCAGAACCAGATACGCAGTATTTT.